This TCR beta chain derives from a study of blood T cell repertoires in COVID-19 (dated by TCRdb to the early 2020s). Notes on the research overall: Samples covering the acute and convalescent phases of COVID-19 were provided by collaborators in the United States, Italy and Spain. The prospective study material was composed of cDNA or gDNA derived from T cells, B-cell-depleted T cells, or PBMCs. Deeply sampled blood TCRbeta repertoires from subjects exposed to, actively infected with, or recovered from COVID-19 were included in the dataset. The repertoires were released in a freely available public database intended as a resource for research on the immune response to SARS-CoV-2. The samples were drawn from two sources: the first 160 participants of the ongoing ImmuneRACE study, and some 1,300 subjects contributed by 6 global collaborators. Nearly every sample came with metadata listing a de-identified subject ID, COVID-19 status, age in years and sex. Where available, HLA class I and class II types were obtained from metadata supplied by the sample provider rather than from assay-based typing.

TCRbeta CDR3 regions were amplified from genomic DNA by means of the immunoSEQ Assay, a bias-controlled multiplex PCR. As for how the authors treated the data: The number of nucleated cells in each sample was estimated by amplification of reference gene primers within the assay. To quantify the absolute abundance of each unique TCRbeta CDR3 rearrangement, sequence reads were collapsed and filtered. For each sample, productive Simpson clonality was calculated as the square root of Simpson's diversity index across productive rearrangements. TCRdb carries this immuneACCESS record with in-frame sequences only. Its versions omit some clonotypes, under half of them owing to an unresolved V gene in the studies checked, with the rest unexplained. That table supplies the V and J calls and clone size; D and trimming were determined from the DNA. Recorded for this sample are about 200,000 clones; about 90% of them occurred a single time. The ten largest clonotypes hold 1.5% to 2% of the sample.

The collaborating institutions used their own protocols to collect whole blood in K2EDTA tubes. For TCRbeta analysis, collaborator samples were shipped as frozen whole blood, as isolated PBMCs, or as DNA extracted from either sample type. Findings and caveats that apply to the study as a whole: The amount of clinical and demographic metadata varied by source and participant and was provided uncurated.

Inclusive of the bounding cysteine and phenylalanine, the CDR3 is 15 residues long. Just the 45-base CDR3 DNA is kept, in frame starting at base 1. CDR1 and CDR2 are drawn from the germline V gene: SGDLS, YYNGEE. Trimming accounts for 0 bases at V and 4 bases at J, while the number of junction bases matched to no gene is 2. Notes on this clone: This receptor's antigen is unknown. No base quality values were provided; no much bigger clone lies one nucleotide off.

Sequenced input: peripheral blood. The source is a man aged 35 to 55 with active or convalescent COVID-19. The rearrangement joined TRBV9 to TRBJ2-7; 12 of the junction bases match TRBD2. This receptor carries the CDR3 CASSVDTSGGYEQYF. The base sequence is TGTGCCAGCAGCGTAGACACTAGCGGGGGGTACGAGCAGTACTTC. Supplemented by the reference TRBV9 and TRBJ2-7 proteins around the CDR3, the complete variable domain is DSGVTQTPKHLITATGQRVTLRCSPRSGDLSVYWYQQSLDQGLQFLIQYYNGEERAKGNILERFSAQQFPDLHSELNLSSLELGDSALYFCASSVDTSGGYEQYFGPGTRLTVT.